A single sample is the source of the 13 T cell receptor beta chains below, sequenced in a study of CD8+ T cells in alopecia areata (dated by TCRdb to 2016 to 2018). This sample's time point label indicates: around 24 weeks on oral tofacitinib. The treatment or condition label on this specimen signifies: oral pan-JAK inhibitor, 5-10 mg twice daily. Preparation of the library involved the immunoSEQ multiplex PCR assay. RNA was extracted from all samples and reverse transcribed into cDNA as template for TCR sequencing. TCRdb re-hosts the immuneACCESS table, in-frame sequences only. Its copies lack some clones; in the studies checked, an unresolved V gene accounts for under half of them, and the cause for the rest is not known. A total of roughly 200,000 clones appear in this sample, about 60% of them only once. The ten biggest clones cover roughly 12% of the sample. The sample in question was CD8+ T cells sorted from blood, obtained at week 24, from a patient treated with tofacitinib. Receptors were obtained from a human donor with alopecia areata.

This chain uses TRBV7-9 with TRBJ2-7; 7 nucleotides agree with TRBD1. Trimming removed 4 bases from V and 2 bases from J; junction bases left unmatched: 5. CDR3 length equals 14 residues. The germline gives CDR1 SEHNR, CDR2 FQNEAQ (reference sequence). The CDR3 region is CASSSNTGAYEQYF. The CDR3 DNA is TGTGCCAGCAGCTCAAACACAGGGGCCTACGAGCAGTACTTC.

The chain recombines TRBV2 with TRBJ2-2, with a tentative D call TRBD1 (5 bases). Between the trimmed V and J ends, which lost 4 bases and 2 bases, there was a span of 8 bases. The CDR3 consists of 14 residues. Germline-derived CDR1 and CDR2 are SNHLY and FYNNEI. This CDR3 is CASSVGDNTGELFF. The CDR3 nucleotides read TGTGCCAGCAGTGTAGGGGATAACACCGGGGAGCTGTTTTTT. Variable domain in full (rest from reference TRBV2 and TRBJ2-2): EPEVTQTPSHQVTQMGQEVILRCVPISNHLYFYWYRQILGQKVEFLVSFYNNEISEKSEIFDDQFSVERPDGSNFTLKIRSTKLEDSAMYFCASSVGDNTGELFFGEGSRLTVL.

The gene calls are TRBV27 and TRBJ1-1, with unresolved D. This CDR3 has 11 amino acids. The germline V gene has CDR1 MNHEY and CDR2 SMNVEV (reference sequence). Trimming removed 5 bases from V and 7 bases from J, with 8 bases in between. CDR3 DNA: TGTGCCAGCAGTCTAAAGGGTGAAGCTTTCTTT. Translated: CASSLKGEAFF.

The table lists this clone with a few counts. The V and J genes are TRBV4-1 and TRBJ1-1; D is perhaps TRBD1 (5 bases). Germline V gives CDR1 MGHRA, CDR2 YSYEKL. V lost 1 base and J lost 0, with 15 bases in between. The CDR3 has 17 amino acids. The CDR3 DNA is TGCGCCAGCAGCCAAGTGGGGCGGTTGGACATGAACACTGAAGCTTTCTTT. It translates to CASSQVGRLDMNTEAFF.

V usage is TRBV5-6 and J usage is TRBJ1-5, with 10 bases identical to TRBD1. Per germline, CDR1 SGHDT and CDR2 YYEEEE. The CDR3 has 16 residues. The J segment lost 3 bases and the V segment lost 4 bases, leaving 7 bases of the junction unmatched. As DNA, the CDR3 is TGTGCCAGCAGCAACCGGGACAGGGGATTCAATCAGCCCCAGCATTTT. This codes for CASSNRDRGFNQPQHF.

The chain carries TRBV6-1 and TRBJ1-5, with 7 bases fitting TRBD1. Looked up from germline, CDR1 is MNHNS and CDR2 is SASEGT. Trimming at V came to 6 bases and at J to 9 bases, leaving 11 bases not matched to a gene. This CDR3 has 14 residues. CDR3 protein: CASRQTGNPLPQHF. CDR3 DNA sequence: TGTGCCAGCAGGCAGACAGGGAACCCCCTGCCCCAGCATTTT.

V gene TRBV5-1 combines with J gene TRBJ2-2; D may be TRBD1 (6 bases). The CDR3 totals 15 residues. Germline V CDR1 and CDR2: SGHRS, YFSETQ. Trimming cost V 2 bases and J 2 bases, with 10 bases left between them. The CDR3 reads CASSFRGGNTGELFF. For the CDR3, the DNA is TGCGCCAGCAGCTTCAGGGGTGGAAACACCGGGGAGCTGTTTTTT.

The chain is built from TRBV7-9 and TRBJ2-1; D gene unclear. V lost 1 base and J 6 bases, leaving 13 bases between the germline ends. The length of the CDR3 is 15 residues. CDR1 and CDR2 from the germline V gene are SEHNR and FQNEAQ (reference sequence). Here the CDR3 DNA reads TGTGCCAGCAGCTTAGGGGGTCCCCCCCTCAATGAGCAGTTCTTC. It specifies CASSLGGPPLNEQFF.

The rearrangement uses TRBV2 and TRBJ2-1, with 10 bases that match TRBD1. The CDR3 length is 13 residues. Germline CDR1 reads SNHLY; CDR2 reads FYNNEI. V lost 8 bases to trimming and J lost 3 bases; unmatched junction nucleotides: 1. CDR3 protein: CASRDRGYNEQFF. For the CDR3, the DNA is TGTGCCAGCCGGGACAGGGGCTACAATGAGCAGTTCTTC. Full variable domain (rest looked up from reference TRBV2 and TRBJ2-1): EPEVTQTPSHQVTQMGQEVILRCVPISNHLYFYWYRQILGQKVEFLVSFYNNEISEKSEIFDDQFSVERPDGSNFTLKIRSTKLEDSAMYFCASRDRGYNEQFFGPGTRLTVL.

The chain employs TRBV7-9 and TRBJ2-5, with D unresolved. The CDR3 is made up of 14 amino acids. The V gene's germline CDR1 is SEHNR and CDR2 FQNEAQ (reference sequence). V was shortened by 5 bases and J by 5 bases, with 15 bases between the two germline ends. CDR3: CASSPRVQWETQYF. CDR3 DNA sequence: TGTGCCAGCAGCCCCCGGGTCCAATGGGAGACCCAGTACTTC.

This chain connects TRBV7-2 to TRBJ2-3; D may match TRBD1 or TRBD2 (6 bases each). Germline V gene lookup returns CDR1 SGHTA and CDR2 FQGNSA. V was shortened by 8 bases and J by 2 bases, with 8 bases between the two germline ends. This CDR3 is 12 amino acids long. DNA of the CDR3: TGTGCCAGCCGGGGGCCCACAGATACGCAGTATTTT. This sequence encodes CASRGPTDTQYF.

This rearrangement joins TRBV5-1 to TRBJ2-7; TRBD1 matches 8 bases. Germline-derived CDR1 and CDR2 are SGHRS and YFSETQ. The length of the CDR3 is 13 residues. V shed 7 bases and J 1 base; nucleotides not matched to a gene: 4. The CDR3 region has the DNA TGCGCCAGCCGGACAGGGCGGTCCTACGAGCAGTACTTC. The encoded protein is CASRTGRSYEQYF. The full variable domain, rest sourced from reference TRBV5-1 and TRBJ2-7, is KAGVTQTPRYLIKTRGQQVTLSCSPISGHRSVSWYQQTPGQGLQFLFEYFSETQRNKGNFPGRFSGRQFSNSRSEMNVSTLELGDSALYLCASRTGRSYEQYFGPGTRLTVT.

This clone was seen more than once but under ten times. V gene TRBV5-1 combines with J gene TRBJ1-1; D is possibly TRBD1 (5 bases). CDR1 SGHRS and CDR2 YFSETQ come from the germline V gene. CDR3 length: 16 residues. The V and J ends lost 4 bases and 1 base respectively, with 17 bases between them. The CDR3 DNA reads TGCGCCAGCAGCCTGACGGGACTGACAGCGAACACTGAAGCTTTCTTT. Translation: CASSLTGLTANTEAFF.